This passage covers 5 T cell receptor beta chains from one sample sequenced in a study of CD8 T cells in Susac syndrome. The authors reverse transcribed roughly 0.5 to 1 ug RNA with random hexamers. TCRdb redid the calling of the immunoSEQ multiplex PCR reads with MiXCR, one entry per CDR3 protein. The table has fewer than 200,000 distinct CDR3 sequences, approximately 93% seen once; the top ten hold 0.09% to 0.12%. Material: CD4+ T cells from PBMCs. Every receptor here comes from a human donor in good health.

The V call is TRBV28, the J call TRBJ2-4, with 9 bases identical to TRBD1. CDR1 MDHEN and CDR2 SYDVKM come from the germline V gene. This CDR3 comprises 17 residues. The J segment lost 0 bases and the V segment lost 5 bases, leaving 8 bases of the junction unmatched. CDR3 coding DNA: TGTGCCAGCAGTCTTCCCCCGGGACAGGGAGCCAAAAACATTCAGTACTTC. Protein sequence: CASSLPPGQGAKNIQYF.

The CDR3 DNA reads as TGTGCCAGCTCGACGGGGGGGCCCCAGCATTTT. Encoded protein: CASSTGGPQHF. The rearrangement uses TRBV2 and TRBJ1-5; perhaps TRBD1 as D (5 bases). Germline lookup yields CDR1 SNHLY and CDR2 FYNNEI. Trimming cost V 8 bases and J 9 bases, with 11 bases left between them. CDR3 length equals 11 residues.

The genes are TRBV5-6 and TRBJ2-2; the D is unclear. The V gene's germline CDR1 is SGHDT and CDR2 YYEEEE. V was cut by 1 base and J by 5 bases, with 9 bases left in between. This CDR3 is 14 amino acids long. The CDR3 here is CASSLIQRTGELFF. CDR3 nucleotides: TGTGCCAGCAGCTTGATCCAGAGGACCGGGGAGCTGTTTTTT.

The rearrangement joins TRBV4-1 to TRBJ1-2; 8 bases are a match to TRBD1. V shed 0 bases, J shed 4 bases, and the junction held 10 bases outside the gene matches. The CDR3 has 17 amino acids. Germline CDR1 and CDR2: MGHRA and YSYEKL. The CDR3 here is CASSQENLQGAIYGYTF. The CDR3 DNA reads TGCGCCAGCAGCCAAGAGAACCTCCAGGGGGCGATCTATGGCTACACCTTC.

In nucleotides, the CDR3 is TGTGCCAGCAGTAGCCTCGGAGGGGACCAATATGGCTACACCTTC. Its protein product is CASSSLGGDQYGYTF. This chain links TRBV27 with TRBJ1-2; D possibly corresponds to TRBD1 (5 bases). The V and J ends lost 5 bases and 5 bases respectively, with 18 bases between them. CDR1 MNHEY and CDR2 SMNVEV come from the germline V gene (reference sequence). The CDR3 is 15 amino acids.